This T cell receptor (beta chain) was sequenced in a study of T cell changes during pregnancy in multiple sclerosis. Germline trimming cut 5 bases from V and 5 bases from J; bases unmatched to any gene: 8. The CDR3 runs to 15 residues. Germline CDR1 and CDR2: SGHTA and FQGTGA. Profiled with immunoSEQ multiplex PCR; TCRdb holds only in-frame clones, not every one. The data hold over 40,000 clones, with nearly 95% observed a single time. The sample was CD4+ T cells from peripheral blood mononuclear cells, taken in the second trimester of pregnancy. J is TRBJ2-2 and V is TRBV7-3; 7 bases are shared with TRBD2. The origin of this receptor is a female donor with multiple sclerosis, enrolled in a pregnancy study. CDR3 bases: TGTGCCAGCAGCCCGACTAGCTTGGGAACCGGGGAGCTGTTTTTT. It codes for CASSPTSLGTGELFF. Looking up the rest from reference TRBV7-3 and TRBJ2-2 gives the full variable domain: GAGVSQTPSNKVTEKGKYVELRCDPISGHTALYWYRQSLGQGPEFLIYFQGTGAADDSGLPNDRFFAVRPEGSVSTLKIQRTERGDSAVYLCASSPTSLGTGELFFGEGSRLTVL.